This TCR beta chain stems from a study of identical twins. Study-level findings and limits: Invariant MAIT and iNKT cells could partly confound zero-insertion analyses. There was more out-of-frame TCR alpha sharing in monozygotic twins than models estimated.

A word on this clonotype: The target antigen is unknown.

The CDR3 covers 20 residues. Germline CDR1 and CDR2: SGDLS and YYNGEE. V dropped 0 bases and J dropped 3; count of bases not matched to a gene: 12. A universal primer site was incorporated via template switching, and the cDNA contained unique molecular identifiers. TCRdb re-called the 5' RACE reads through MiXCR, storing one row per CDR3 protein. The top ten hold approximately 0.48% of the sample, which has about 530,000 distinct CDR3 sequences, approximately 20% seen once. Another study also made use of these data, one on yellow fever vaccine responses in identical twins.

The clonotype originates from a woman younger than 35 in good health. This chain joins TRBV9 and TRBJ2-1; 13 nucleotides agree with TRBD2. Specimen: CD4+ T cells sorted from blood. CDR3 loop: CASSVDGTSGTRGNYNEQFF. The CDR3 nucleotides are TGTGCCAGCAGCGTAGACGGGACTAGCGGGACTAGGGGAAACTACAATGAGCAGTTCTTC.